Included here is one T cell receptor (beta chain) sequence, with context. The V and J ends lost 3 bases and 1 base respectively, with 7 bases between them. The CDR3 spans 13 residues. The data were taken from a study of blood T cell repertoires in COVID-19. Overall study context: Sources were T cells, B-cell-depleted T cells, or PBMCs; the material itself was cDNA or gDNA.

Using immunoSEQ multiplex PCR, the repertoire was profiled, and TCRdb retains in-frame clones only, with some absent. The data show 350,000 to 550,000 clones, about 85% seen once. Sequencing was done on a sample of PBMCs or T cells enriched from blood (not recorded which). This rearrangement joins TRBV12-3 or TRBV12-4 to TRBJ2-7; no firm D call. This clonotype was obtained from a woman aged 18-29 years with acute COVID-19. The CDR3 spells CASSLSISYEQYF. The CDR3 DNA follows: TGTGCCAGCAGTTTGAGCATATCCTACGAGCAGTACTTC.